This T cell receptor beta chain was retrieved from a study of blood T cell repertoires in COVID-19. Study-wide background: PBMCs, B-cell-depleted T cells, or T cells were the source of the cDNA or gDNA that made up the material.

Sequencing used immunoSEQ multiplex PCR; TCRdb keeps in-frame clones, though not all of them. The table records 50,000 to 65,000 clones, roughly 72% of them present only once. Trimming took 1 base from V and 0 from J, leaving 12 bases between them. Germline CDR1 is LGHNT and CDR2 is FRNRAP. The CDR3 is 17 amino acids. Patients of the Seattle cohort, enrolled during active infection, were followed longitudinally. The specimen sequenced was peripheral blood. J is TRBJ2-2 and V is TRBV12-5, with D tentatively TRBD2 (6 bases). This receptor was taken from a woman in her seventies with COVID-19, enrolled during active disease. CDR3 loop: CASGLEPREANTGELFF. As DNA, the CDR3 is TGTGCTAGTGGTTTGGAGCCGAGGGAGGCGAACACCGGGGAGCTGTTTTTT.